This entry describes one TCR beta chain. The target antigen is unknown. The sample comes from a study of cytomegalovirus exposure and HLA in healthy donors. General study results and limits: Reports indicated that the classifier achieved high specificity and sensitivity in diagnosing cytomegalovirus status. TCR beta V segments were, for the most part, productive about 87% or about 30% of the time in an earlier analysis. Association of a missense DCLRE1C variant with TCR beta V- and J-gene trimming was reported in a later analysis.

The PCR was carried out with 60 Vbeta primers and 13 Jbeta primers. Profiling relied on immunoSEQ multiplex PCR, and the TCRdb table lists in-frame clones only, not all of them. This sample has roughly 120,000 clones; less than 80% occur once, and the top ten carry 11%. Germline-derived CDR1 and CDR2 are LGHNA and YSLEER. The CDR3 spans 13 residues. Trimming pared 0 bases from V and 5 bases from J, leaving 7 bases between. The sequencing sample was made of PBMCs. The gene calls are TRBV4-3 and TRBJ1-1; D is undetermined. This sequence originates from a woman aged 50 to 65 in good health and CMV-seropositive. In nucleotides, the CDR3 is TGCGCCAGCAGCCAAGAGGTACAGACTGAAGCTTTCTTT. It yields the protein CASSQEVQTEAFF.